This T cell receptor (beta chain) derives from a study of PD-L1 blockade in urothelial cancer. Here immunoSEQ multiplex PCR was the method, and the copy in TCRdb shows in-frame clones only, minus some. The data show about 120,000 clones, around 86% seen once. The table lists this clone with a few counts. Time point reported: peripheral blood 6 weeks after treatment start. The CDR3 consists of 14 residues. The germline V gene has CDR1 MNHNS and CDR2 SASEGT. The V and J ends lost 7 bases and 2 bases respectively, with 15 bases between them. This sequence was found in a man in his forties or fifties with urothelial cancer. V and J are TRBV6-1 and TRBJ2-7; the D gene is possibly TRBD2 (6 bases). This material consisted of PBMCs, taken around atezolizumab (anti-PD-L1) treatment. Written as DNA, the CDR3 is TGTGCCAGCACTCAGCGGGCATTAACCTACGAGCAGTACTTC. This encodes CASTQRALTYEQYF.